The 19 T cell receptor beta chains listed next were all sequenced from one sample in a study of T cell repertoires in cytomegalovirus infection. Their recognized antigens are unknown. TCRdb re-called the reads through MiXCR, storing one row per CDR3 protein. The sample has hundreds of thousands of distinct CDR3 sequences, roughly 30% seen once. The material was cultured PBMCs, obtained from culture after CMV antigen stimulation. All receptors derive from a human donor in good health (CMV status not recorded). Some clones in this sample may be carry-over from other donors' samples.

The gene calls are TRBV10-3 and TRBJ1-1, with D perhaps matching TRBD1 (6 bases). This CDR3 is built from 15 residues. Trimming removed 2 bases at V and 4 bases at J, with 14 bases between. Germline V gene sequence: CDR1 ENHRY, CDR2 SYGVKD. CDR3 sequence reads: CAISEATGSGTEAFF. The CDR3, as DNA: TGTGCCATCAGTGAGGCAACAGGGTCGGGCACTGAAGCTTTCTTT.

This clonotype was recorded a few times. The chain is built from TRBV7-2 and TRBJ2-1; 9 bases map to TRBD2. J was trimmed by 3 bases and V by 5 bases; bases with no gene match: 8. CDR3 size: 16 residues. Germline-derived CDR1 and CDR2 are SGHTA and FQGNSA. The CDR3 DNA reads TGTGCCAGCAGCCCCTTAGCGGGAGAGTTCTACAATGAGCAGTTCTTC. Translated: CASSPLAGEFYNEQFF. The full variable domain, its missing parts supplied by reference TRBV7-2 and TRBJ2-1, is GAGVSQSPSNKVTEKGKDVELRCDPISGHTALYWYRQSLGQGLEFLIYFQGNSAPDKSGLPSDRFSAERTGGSVSTLTIQRTQQEDSAVYLCASSPLAGEFYNEQFFGPGTRLTVL.

The chain uses TRBV6-8 and TRBJ1-3; the D is unclear. Germline CDR1 MNHGY, CDR2 SAAAGT. The V end lost 2 bases, the J end lost 4 bases, and 9 bases lay between the germline ends. The CDR3 totals 14 residues. CDR3 sequence (DNA): TGTGCCAGCAGTTACAGTCCCTTGGGAAACACCATATATTTT. This encodes CASSYSPLGNTIYF.

This clonotype showed up just a few times. V usage is TRBV7-8 and J usage is TRBJ2-5; the D is unclear. V lost 5 bases and J 1 base, leaving 11 bases between the germline ends. Germline values: CDR1 SGHVS, CDR2 FQNEAQ. The CDR3 totals 14 residues. The CDR3 loop reads CASSPLSAQETQYF. The CDR3 coding sequence is TGTGCCAGCAGCCCATTGTCAGCCCAAGAGACCCAGTACTTC.

This clonotype was observed a handful of times. The V gene is TRBV7-6, the J gene TRBJ2-4; D tentatively reads TRBD1 or TRBD2 (7 bases each). Germline CDR1 reads SGHVS; CDR2 reads FNYEAQ. This CDR3 contains 14 residues. V was trimmed by 5 bases and J by 9 bases, leaving 17 bases between them. CDR3 DNA: TGTGCCAGCAGCACCACAGGGGAGGGGGGCATTCAGTACTTC. Its translation: CASSTTGEGGIQYF.

The chain recombines TRBV6-5 with TRBJ1-2, with TRBD1 as a possible D gene (5 bases). The V end was cut by 6 bases, the J end by 3 bases, with 11 bases between. Germline V gene lookup returns CDR1 MNHEY and CDR2 SVGAGI. The CDR3 has 13 amino acids. The CDR3 DNA reads as TGTGCCAGCAGACCGACAGTAGACTATGGCTACACCTTC. This codes for CASRPTVDYGYTF.

The rearrangement joins TRBV9 to TRBJ2-3; the D gene could be TRBD1 or TRBD2 (6 bases each). Between the trimmed V and J ends, which lost 4 bases and 2 bases, there was a span of 17 bases. CDR3 length: 16 residues. The germline CDR1 and CDR2 sequences are SGDLS and YYNGEE. CDR3 sequence: CASSRLGGGNTDTQYF. The CDR3 coding sequence is TGTGCCAGCAGCCGCCTGGGGGGCGGGAACACAGATACGCAGTATTTT.

This chain uses TRBV4-1 with TRBJ2-7; D is unclear. CDR3 size: 14 residues. Germline loops: CDR1 MGHRA, CDR2 YSYEKL. V was pared by 3 bases and J by 2 bases, with 11 bases between. The CDR3 reads CASSQGLTPYEQYF. The CDR3 DNA sequence: TGCGCCAGCAGCCAGGGTCTCACCCCCTACGAGCAGTACTTC.

The chain carries TRBV3-1 and TRBJ2-3, with D maybe TRBD2 (7 bases). The V gene's germline CDR1 is LGHDT and CDR2 YNNKEL (reference sequence). The length of the CDR3 is 14 residues. The V gene lost 7 bases and the J gene lost 3 bases, with 14 bases spanning the gap. CDR3 sequence (DNA): TGTGCCAGCAACGGGGGGCCCCCAACAGATACGCAGTATTTT. Amino acids: CASNGGPPTDTQYF.

The table lists this clonotype with a few counts. This chain connects TRBV4-1 to TRBJ2-7; maybe TRBD1 (7 bases). CDR1 is MGHRA, CDR2 YSYEKL, per germline. CDR3 length: 15 amino acids. V lost 1 base and J lost 9, with 19 bases in between. CDR3 coding DNA: TGCGCCAGCAGCCAAGCAGGGGGACTTCTCCTTGGGCAGTACTTC. This translates into CASSQAGGLLLGQYF.

This clonotype was seen only a few times. This chain connects TRBV6-2 or TRBV6-3 to TRBJ2-7; D possibly corresponds to TRBD2 (6 bases). V was clipped by 5 bases and J by 5 bases, with 19 bases between them. The germline V gene has CDR1 MNHEY and CDR2 SVGEGT. The CDR3 sequence is 15 residues long. The CDR3 loop reads CASSQRVPPYHEQYF. CDR3 bases: TGTGCCAGCAGTCAGCGGGTACCTCCCTACCACGAGCAGTACTTC.

The gene calls are TRBV7-2 and TRBJ2-3; D remains unclear. CDR3 length: 14 residues. Germline lookup yields CDR1 SGHTA and CDR2 FQGNSA. V was shortened by 4 bases and J by 0 bases, with 8 bases between the two germline ends. CDR3 in DNA: TGTGCCAGCAGCTCTTTGCCCAGCACAGATACGCAGTATTTT. Amino acids: CASSSLPSTDTQYF.

This clonotype was counted only a few times. The chain recombines TRBV7-2 with TRBJ1-3; perhaps TRBD1 as D (6 bases). Trimming shortened V by 3 bases and J by 0 bases, and 21 bases separated the two germline ends. Germline loops: CDR1 SGHTA, CDR2 FQGNSA. The CDR3 spans 19 residues. In nucleotides, the CDR3 is TGTGCCAGCAGCTTCAACCCCTGGGGGGGCGAGAGCTCTGGAAACACCATATATTTT. It specifies CASSFNPWGGESSGNTIYF.

This clonotype occurred a few times. The rearrangement uses TRBV6-6 and TRBJ2-5; TRBD2 is a possible D gene (6 bases). The CDR3 covers 13 residues. The V gene's germline CDR1 is MNHNY and CDR2 SVGAGI (reference sequence). V was pared by 5 bases and J by 6 bases, with 13 bases between. Written as DNA, the CDR3 is TGTGCCAGCAGTCTCCTAGCGTATCAGACCCAGTACTTC. Amino acid sequence: CASSLLAYQTQYF.

This clonotype was counted a single time. The chain links TRBV7-9 to TRBJ1-1; D gene ambiguous. Deletions cut 5 bases from V and 0 bases from J, with 10 bases between. Germline-derived CDR1 and CDR2 are SEHNR and FQNEAQ (reference sequence). This CDR3 has 14 amino acids. The CDR3 DNA is TGTGCCAGCAGCCGTCCGGTCGTGAACACTGAAGCTTTCTTT. Amino acid sequence: CASSRPVVNTEAFF.

The V and J genes are TRBV19 and TRBJ1-5, with D uncertain. Germline V gene sequence: CDR1 LNHDA, CDR2 SQIVND (reference sequence). There are 12 residues in the CDR3. V lost 1 base to trimming and J lost 7 bases, with 5 bases between them. CDR3: CASSIVGQPQHF. Here the CDR3 DNA reads TGTGCCAGTAGTATAGTCGGCCAGCCCCAGCATTTT.

This clonotype was observed a few times. The rearrangement uses TRBV5-6 and TRBJ2-7; 8 nucleotides align to TRBD2. The V segment lost 4 bases and the J segment 2 bases; nucleotides outside the gene matches: 11. CDR1 is SGHDT, CDR2 YYEEEE, per germline. The CDR3 has 16 amino acids. CDR3 sequence (DNA): TGTGCCAGCAGCCCGGACGGGAGGGCGGTAACCTACGAGCAGTACTTC. Protein product: CASSPDGRAVTYEQYF.

The chain joins TRBV6-7 to TRBJ2-5; 10 bases are a match to TRBD2. TRBV6-7 is labeled an ORF, and its function is uncertain. After removal of 8 bases from V and 4 bases from J, the junction contained 10 bases not matched to a gene. The CDR3 spans 15 residues. CDR3 DNA: TGTGCCAGCGGAAAGCGGGGGGGAATTGGAGAGACCCAGTACTTC. Protein product: CASGKRGGIGETQYF.

This chain links TRBV10-2 with TRBJ2-1; 7 positions match TRBD2. After removal of 5 bases from V and 5 bases from J, the junction contained 6 bases not matched to a gene. The CDR3 has 14 residues. CDR1 is WSHSY, CDR2 SAAADI, per germline. In DNA, the CDR3 is TGCGCCAGCAGTCGGGGGAGGGGAGACAATGAGCAGTTCTTC. Its translation: CASSRGRGDNEQFF.